This TCR beta chain was sequenced during a study of T-cell reconstitution after alpha-beta-depleted transplantation in children (TCRdb year 2016). Regarding the research as a whole: T-cell immune reconstitution after TCRalphabeta/CD19-depleted allogeneic hematopoietic cell transplantation in children was quantitatively tracked in the study by means of TCR repertoire profiling.

The CDR3 measures 14 amino acids from cysteine to phenylalanine. The kept DNA is CDR3 alone, 42 bases in frame from the first base. CDR1 and CDR2, per the germline V gene (reference sequence), are MNHEY and SMNVEV. Trimming at the junction amounts to 3 bases on V and 2 bases on J, and the germline ends lie 7 bases apart. This specimen's treatment or condition label, interpreted: allogeneic hematopoietic cell transplantation with graft depleted of TCRalphabeta T cells and CD19 B cells. The transplant recipients were children given TCRalphabeta/CD19-depleted allogeneic hematopoietic cell grafts. The receptor library was made with PCR. Data came from an Illumina HiSeq 2500. TCR library preparation used molecular barcoding, with unique molecular identifiers applied to normalize quantification of the TCRbeta repertoire. In TCRdb, the public reads were trimmed at Q25 with fastp and aligned with MiXCR, with productive beta chains retained. Identical CDR3 protein sequences are pooled into one entry, listed with their most common genes and DNA. The sample has hundreds of thousands of distinct CDR3 sequences on record, approximately 17% of them singletons. Around two fifths of the sample rests with the top ten.

In the case of this clonotype: Its binding antigen is unknown. Base-call qualities are not available, and no considerably larger clone is one nucleotide away.

Results and caveats for the whole study, not just this receptor: In some patients, the high TCRbeta diversity seen at day 60 was put down to recipient T cells and intrathymic progenitors that had survived conditioning. Hyperexpanded clone frequencies declined over subsequent months; after one year, T-cell counts and TCRbeta diversity were mostly attributed to newly produced T cells. The apparently early alphabetaT-cell count recovery about two months after transplant was reportedly dependent on only several hundred rapidly expanded clones derived from non-depleted graft cells.

The source of this sequence is a male patient between 2 and 10 years old who had a stem cell transplant for acute lymphoblastic leukemia, so the T cells may come from the graft donor. The material sequenced was PBMCs, mostly from graft donor cells, taken 360 days after TCRalphabeta/CD19-depleted stem cell transplant. The chain was built from TRBV27 and TRBJ2-2, with the D gene uncertain. The nucleotides read TGTGCCAGCAGTTTTTCAGATAACACCGGGGAGCTGTTTTTT. It is translated as CASSFSDNTGELFF.